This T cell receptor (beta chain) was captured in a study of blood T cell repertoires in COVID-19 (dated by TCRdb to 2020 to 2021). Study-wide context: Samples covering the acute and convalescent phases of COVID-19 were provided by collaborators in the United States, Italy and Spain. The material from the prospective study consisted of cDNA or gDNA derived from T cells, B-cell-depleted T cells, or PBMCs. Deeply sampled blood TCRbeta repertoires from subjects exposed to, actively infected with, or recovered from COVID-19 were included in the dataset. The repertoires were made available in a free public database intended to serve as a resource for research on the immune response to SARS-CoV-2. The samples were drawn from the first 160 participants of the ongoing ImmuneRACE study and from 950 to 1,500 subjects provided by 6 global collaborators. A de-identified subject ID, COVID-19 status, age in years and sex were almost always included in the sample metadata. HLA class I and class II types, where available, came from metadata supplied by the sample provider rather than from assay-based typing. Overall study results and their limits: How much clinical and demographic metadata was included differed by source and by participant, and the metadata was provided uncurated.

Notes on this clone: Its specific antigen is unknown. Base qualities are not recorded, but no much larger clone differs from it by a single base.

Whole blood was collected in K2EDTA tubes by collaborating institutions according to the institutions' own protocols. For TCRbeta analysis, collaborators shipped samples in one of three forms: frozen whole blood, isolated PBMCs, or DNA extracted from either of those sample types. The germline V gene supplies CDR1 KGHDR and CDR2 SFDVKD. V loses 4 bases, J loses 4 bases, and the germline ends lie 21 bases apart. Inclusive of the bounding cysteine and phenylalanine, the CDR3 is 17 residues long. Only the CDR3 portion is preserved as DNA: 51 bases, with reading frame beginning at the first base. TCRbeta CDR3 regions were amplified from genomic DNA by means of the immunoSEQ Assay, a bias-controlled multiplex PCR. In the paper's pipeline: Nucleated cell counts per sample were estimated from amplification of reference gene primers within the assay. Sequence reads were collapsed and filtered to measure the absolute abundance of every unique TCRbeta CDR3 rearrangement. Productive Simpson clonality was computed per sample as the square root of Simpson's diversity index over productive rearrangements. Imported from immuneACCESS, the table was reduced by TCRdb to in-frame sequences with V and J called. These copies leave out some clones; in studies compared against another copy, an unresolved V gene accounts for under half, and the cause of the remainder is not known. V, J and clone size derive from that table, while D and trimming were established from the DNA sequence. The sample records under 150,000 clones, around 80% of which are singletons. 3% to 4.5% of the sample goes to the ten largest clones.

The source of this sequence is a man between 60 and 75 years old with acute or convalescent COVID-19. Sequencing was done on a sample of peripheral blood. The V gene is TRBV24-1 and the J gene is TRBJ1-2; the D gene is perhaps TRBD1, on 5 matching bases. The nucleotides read TGTGCCACCAGTGACTCCCAGGCCCCTCAGGGATTCTATGGCTACACCTTC. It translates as CATSDSQAPQGFYGYTF.